This T cell receptor beta chain came from a study of T cell changes during pregnancy in multiple sclerosis. The data were produced by immunoSEQ multiplex PCR, yet TCRdb's version contains in-frame clones alone and is incomplete. The sample yields about 56,000 clones, about 83% seen once. The V end was cut by 3 bases, the J end by 0 bases, with 15 bases between. The CDR3 is made up of 16 amino acids. Germline CDR1 SNHLY, CDR2 FYNNEI. The sequencing input was peripheral blood from another person, used as feeder cells. V is TRBV2 and J is TRBJ2-7; no clear D gene. The receptor comes from a human donor whose cells served as feeder cells for cultures in a pregnancy study. The CDR3 nucleotides read TGTGCCAGCAGTGATTATCGAGACGTAATCTCCTACGAGCAGTACTTC. Translation: CASSDYRDVISYEQYF.